This TCR beta chain came from a study of shared clonotypes between healthy human individuals. The CDR3 sequence is 15 residues long. Germline V gene sequence: CDR1 SGHNT, CDR2 YYREEE (reference sequence). With 3 bases removed from V and 3 bases from J, the gap between germline ends came to 12 bases. TCRdb's copy holds only in-frame clones and misses some; the assay was immunoSEQ multiplex PCR. There are about 1 million clones in the sample; more than 60% occur only once, and roughly 1.5% lies in the top ten. A few counts support this clone. Its antigen is not known. Study outcomes and limitations: All-four-donor shared clonotypes had higher generation probabilities than non-shared clonotypes did.

The specimen sequenced was memory CD4+ T cells sorted from blood. Described subset: CD45RA-negative fraction. The TCR was taken from a man between 18 and 35 years old in good health. This rearrangement joins TRBV5-4 to TRBJ2-2, with a weak D call TRBD1 (6 bases). CDR3 in DNA: TGTGCCAGCAGCTCCGGGACAAGTCACACCGGGGAGCTGTTTTTT. It translates to CASSSGTSHTGELFF.